This T cell receptor (beta chain) came from a study of blood T cell repertoires in COVID-19. Background on the study: Italy, Spain and the United States were the sources of the convalescent and acute COVID-19 samples. Nucleic acid was either cDNA or gDNA, and it came from T cells, B-cell-depleted T cells, or PBMCs.

The germline V gene encodes CDR1 SGHVS and CDR2 FNYEAQ. This CDR3 has 16 amino acids. After removal of 1 base from V and 2 bases from J, the junction contained 6 bases not matched to a gene. The authors' processing: Estimation of nucleated cell counts relied on the amplification of reference gene primers. The protocol was immunoSEQ multiplex PCR, while the TCRdb copy is restricted to in-frame clones and leaves out a portion. The V and J calls and the clone size are those of that table, but D and trimming were determined from the DNA. The sample holds over 45,000 clones, more than 75% seen once. The specimen sequenced was peripheral blood. The V and J genes are TRBV7-6 and TRBJ1-2, with 8 bases aligning to TRBD1. The TCR sequence derives from a man aged 55 to 70 with acute or convalescent COVID-19. The CDR3 DNA sequence: TGTGCCAGCAGCTTAGTATTTCCAGGGGGCAACTATGGCTACACCTTC. It is translated as CASSLVFPGGNYGYTF.